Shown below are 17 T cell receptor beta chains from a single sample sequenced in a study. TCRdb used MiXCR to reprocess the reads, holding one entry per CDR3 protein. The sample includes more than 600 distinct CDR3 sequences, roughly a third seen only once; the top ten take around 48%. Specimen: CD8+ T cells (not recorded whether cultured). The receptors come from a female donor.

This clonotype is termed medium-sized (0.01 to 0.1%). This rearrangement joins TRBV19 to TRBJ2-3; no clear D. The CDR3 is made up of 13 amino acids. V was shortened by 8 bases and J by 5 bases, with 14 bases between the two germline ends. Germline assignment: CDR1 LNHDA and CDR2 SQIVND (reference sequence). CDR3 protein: CASSSYSVDTQYF. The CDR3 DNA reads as TGTGCCAGTTCGTCTTATTCTGTAGATACGCAGTATTTT.

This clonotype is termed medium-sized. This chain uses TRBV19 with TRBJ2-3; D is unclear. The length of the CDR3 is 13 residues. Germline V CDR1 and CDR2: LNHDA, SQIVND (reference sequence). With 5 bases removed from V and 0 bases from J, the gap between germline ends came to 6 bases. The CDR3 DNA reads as TGTGCCAGTAGTTACCTGAGCACAGATACGCAGTATTTT. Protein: CASSYLSTDTQYF. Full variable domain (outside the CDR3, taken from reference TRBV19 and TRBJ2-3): DGGITQSPKYLFRKEGQNVTLSCEQNLNHDAMYWYRQDPGQGLRLIYYSQIVNDFQKGDIAEGYSVSREKKESFPLTVTSAQKNPTAFYLCASSYLSTDTQYFGPGTRLTVL.

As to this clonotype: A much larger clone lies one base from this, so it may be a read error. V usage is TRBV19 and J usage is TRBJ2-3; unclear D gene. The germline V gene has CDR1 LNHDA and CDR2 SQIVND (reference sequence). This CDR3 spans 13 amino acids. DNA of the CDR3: TGTGCCAGTAGTATGTTGGCGCTAGATGCGCAGTATTTT. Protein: CASSMLALDAQYF.

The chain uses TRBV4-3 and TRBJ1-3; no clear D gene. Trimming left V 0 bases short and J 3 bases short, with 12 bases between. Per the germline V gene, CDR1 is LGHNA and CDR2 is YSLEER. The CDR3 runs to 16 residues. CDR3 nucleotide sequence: TGCGCCAGCAGCCAAGAGGGGTGGGGAGGTGGAAACACCATATATTTT. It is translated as CASSQEGWGGGNTIYF.

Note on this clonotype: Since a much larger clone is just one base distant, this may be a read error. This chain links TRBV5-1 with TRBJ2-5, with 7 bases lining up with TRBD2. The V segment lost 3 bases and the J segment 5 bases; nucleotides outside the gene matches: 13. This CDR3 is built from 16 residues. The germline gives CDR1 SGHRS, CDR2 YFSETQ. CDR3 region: CASSSPRRGIHETQYF. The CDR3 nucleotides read TGCGCCAGCAGCTCCCCGAGGCGGGGGATCCATGAGACCCAGTACTTC.

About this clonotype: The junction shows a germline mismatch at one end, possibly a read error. The CDR3 spells CASGKRSTDTLYF. In nucleotides, the CDR3 is TGTGCCAGTGGTAAGCGGAGCACAGATACGCTGTATTTT. V gene TRBV19 combines with J gene TRBJ2-3; TRBD2 is a possible D gene (5 bases). This CDR3 is built from 13 residues. The germline V gene encodes CDR1 LNHDA and CDR2 SQIVND (reference sequence).

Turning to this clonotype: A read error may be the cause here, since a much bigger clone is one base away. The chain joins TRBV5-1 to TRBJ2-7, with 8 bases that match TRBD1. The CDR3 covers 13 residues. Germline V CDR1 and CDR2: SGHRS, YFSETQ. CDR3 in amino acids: CASGCTGTGETPF. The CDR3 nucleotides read TGCGCCAGCGGCTGTACCGGGACAGGAGAAACCCCCTTC.

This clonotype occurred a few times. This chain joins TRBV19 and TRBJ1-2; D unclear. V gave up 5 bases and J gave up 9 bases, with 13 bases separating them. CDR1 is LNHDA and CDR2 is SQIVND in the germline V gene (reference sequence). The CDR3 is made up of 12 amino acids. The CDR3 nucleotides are TGTGCCAGTAGTTTTGGGTCGTATTGCTACACCTTC. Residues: CASSFGSYCYTF. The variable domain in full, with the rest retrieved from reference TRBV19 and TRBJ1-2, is DGGITQSPKYLFRKEGQNVTLSCEQNLNHDAMYWYRQDPGQGLRLIYYSQIVNDFQKGDIAEGYSVSREKKESFPLTVTSAQKNPTAFYLCASSFGSYCYTFGSGTRLTVV.

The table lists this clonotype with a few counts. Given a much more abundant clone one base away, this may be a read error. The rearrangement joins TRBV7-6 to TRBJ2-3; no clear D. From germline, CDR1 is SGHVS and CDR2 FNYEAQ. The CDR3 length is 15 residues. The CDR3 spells CTSSLVTYPTDTQYF. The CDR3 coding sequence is TGTACCAGCAGCTTAGTAACCTATCCTACAGATACGCAGTATTTT.

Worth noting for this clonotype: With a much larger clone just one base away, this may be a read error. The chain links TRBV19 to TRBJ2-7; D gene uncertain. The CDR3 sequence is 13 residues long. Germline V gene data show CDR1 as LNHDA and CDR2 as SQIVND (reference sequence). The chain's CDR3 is CASGIRSFYEQYF. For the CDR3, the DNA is TGTGCCAGTGGTATCCGGTCCTTCTACGAGCAGTACTTC. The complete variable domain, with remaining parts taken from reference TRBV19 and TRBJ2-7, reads DGGITQSPKYLFRKEGQNVTLSCEQNLNHDAMYWYRQDPGQGLRLIYYSQIVNDFQKGDIAEGYSVSREKKESFPLTVTSAQKNPTAFYLCASGIRSFYEQYFGPGTRLTVT.

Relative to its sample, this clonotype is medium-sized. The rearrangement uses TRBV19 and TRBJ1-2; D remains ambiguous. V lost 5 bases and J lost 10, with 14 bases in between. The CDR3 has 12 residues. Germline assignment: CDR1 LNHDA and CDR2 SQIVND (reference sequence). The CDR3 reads CASSFGLHDYTF. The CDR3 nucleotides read TGTGCCAGTAGTTTTGGGTTACATGACTACACCTTC.

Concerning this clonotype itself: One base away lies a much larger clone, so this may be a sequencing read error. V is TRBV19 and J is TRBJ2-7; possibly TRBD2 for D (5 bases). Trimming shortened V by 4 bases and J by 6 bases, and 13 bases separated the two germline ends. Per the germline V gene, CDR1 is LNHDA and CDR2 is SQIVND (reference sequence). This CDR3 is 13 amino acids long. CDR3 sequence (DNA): TGTGCCAGTAGTACAAGGTCGGACTGCGAGCAGTACTTC. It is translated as CASSTRSDCEQYF.

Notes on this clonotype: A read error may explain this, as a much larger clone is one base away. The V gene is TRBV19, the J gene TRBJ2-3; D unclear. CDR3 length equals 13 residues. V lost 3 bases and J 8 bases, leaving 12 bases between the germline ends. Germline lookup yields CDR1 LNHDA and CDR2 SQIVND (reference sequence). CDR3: CASSIRSAGTQYF. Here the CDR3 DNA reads TGTGCCAGTAGTATTCGGTCGGCAGGTACGCAGTATTTT.

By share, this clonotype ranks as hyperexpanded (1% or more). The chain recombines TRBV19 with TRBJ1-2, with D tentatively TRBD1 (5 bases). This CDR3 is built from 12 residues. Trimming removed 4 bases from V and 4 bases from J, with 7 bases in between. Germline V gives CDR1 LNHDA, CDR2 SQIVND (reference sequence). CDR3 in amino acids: CASSNGAYGYTF. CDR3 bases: TGTGCCAGTAGTAACGGGGCCTATGGCTACACCTTC. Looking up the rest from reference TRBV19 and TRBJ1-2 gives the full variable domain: DGGITQSPKYLFRKEGQNVTLSCEQNLNHDAMYWYRQDPGQGLRLIYYSQIVNDFQKGDIAEGYSVSREKKESFPLTVTSAQKNPTAFYLCASSNGAYGYTFGSGTRLTVV.

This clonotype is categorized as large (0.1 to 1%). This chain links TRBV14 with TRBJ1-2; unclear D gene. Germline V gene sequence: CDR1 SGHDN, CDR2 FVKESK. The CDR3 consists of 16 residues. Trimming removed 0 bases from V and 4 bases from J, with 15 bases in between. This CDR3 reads CASSQEGVLSGYGYTF. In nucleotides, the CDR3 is TGTGCCAGCAGCCAAGAGGGAGTCCTATCCGGCTATGGCTACACCTTC. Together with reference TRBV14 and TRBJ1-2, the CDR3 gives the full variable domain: EAGVTQFPSHSVIEKGQTVTLRCDPISGHDNLYWYRRVMGKEIKFLLHFVKESKQDESGMPNNRFLAERTGGTYSTLKVQPAELEDSGVYFCASSQEGVLSGYGYTFGSGTRLTVV.

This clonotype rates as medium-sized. CDR3 in amino acids: CASSFGLTSSYNEQFF. CDR3 nucleotides: TGTGCCAGCAGTTTCGGCCTAACCTCCTCCTACAATGAGCAGTTCTTC. The V call is TRBV27, the J call TRBJ2-1; D is unclear. The V end was cut by 3 bases, the J end by 0 bases, with 12 bases between. This CDR3 comprises 16 residues. Germline V gene lookup returns CDR1 MNHEY and CDR2 SMNVEV (reference sequence).

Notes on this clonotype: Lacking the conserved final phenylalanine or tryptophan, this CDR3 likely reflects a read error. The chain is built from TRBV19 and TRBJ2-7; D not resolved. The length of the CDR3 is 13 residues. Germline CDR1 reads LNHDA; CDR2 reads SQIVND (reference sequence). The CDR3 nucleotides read TGTGTCAGTAGTCGAAGGTCCTCCGACGAGCAGTACCTC. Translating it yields CVSSRRSSDEQYL.